A selection of T cell receptor beta chains follows, all from one sample in a study of blood T cell repertoires in COVID-19. Libraries were prepared by immunoSEQ multiplex PCR; TCRdb keeps only in-frame clonotypes and omits some of them. The sample has about 180,000 clones, roughly 82% seen once. The sequenced material came from PBMCs or T cells enriched from blood (not recorded which). These receptors all come from a woman younger than 45 who had recovered from COVID-19. CDR3s include the opening cysteine and the closing phenylalanine or tryptophan. Each record gives: J gene, D gene, V gene, CDR3 protein. The D gene is left open where the match is weak.

TRBJ1-2,TRBD1,TRBV5-5,CASSPEDRQGGYTF
TRBJ2-7,TRBD2,TRBV28,CASSGLAGSRYEQYF
TRBJ1-2,NA,TRBV9,CASSVAPEGIYGYTF
TRBJ2-7,NA,TRBV7-6,CASSLAGVGEQYF
TRBJ2-6,TRBD2,TRBV10-3,CAISVGLAGGLSGANVLTF
TRBJ1-2,NA,TRBV21-1,CASSKLGPFRDSLNYGYTF
TRBJ1-4,NA,TRBV28,CASSLYEEGMINEKLFF
TRBJ1-2,TRBD1,TRBV2,CASSTHRGEGGYTF
TRBJ1-2,NA,TRBV2,CASSGGTNYGYTF
TRBJ2-7,TRBD2,TRBV6-2/TRBV6-3,CASSDSGRGFYEQYF
TRBJ2-1,TRBD2,TRBV27,CASSHQTSGNNEQFF
TRBJ2-1,NA,TRBV4-1,CASSQERDKTSYNEQFF
TRBJ1-4,NA,TRBV28,CASSLREKLFF
TRBJ1-4,NA,TRBV30,CAWISRATNEKLFF
TRBJ1-2,TRBD1,TRBV4-1,CASSQEQGAVGYTF
TRBJ2-2,TRBD1,TRBV5-1,CASSQGTENTGELFF
TRBJ1-6,NA,TRBV28,CASRRWGGGSPLHF
TRBJ2-7,TRBD1,TRBV5-6,CASSLLRQGGKSSYEQYF
TRBJ2-3,TRBD2,TRBV29-1,CSVLGTRASDTQYF
TRBJ2-5,NA,TRBV5-1,CASSLAGVRRETQYF
TRBJ2-7,NA,TRBV28,CASSSGTYEQYF
TRBJ1-1,NA,TRBV5-5,CASSLQGFNTEAFF
TRBJ2-2,NA,TRBV18,CASSPGDTGELFF
TRBJ2-5,NA,TRBV30,CAWSIIPEAQYF
TRBJ1-4,NA,TRBV2,CASSDSRRTATNEKLFF